The rows below give T cell receptor beta chains drawn from one sample of a study of T cell repertoires in cytomegalovirus infection. Antigen specificity for these receptors is unknown. Via MiXCR, TCRdb re-called the reads, giving one row per CDR3 protein. Of around 310,000 distinct CDR3 sequences in the sample, just under 30% were seen once. The sequences come from cultured PBMCs, collected from culture after CMV antigen stimulation. All receptors derive from a human donor in good health (CMV status not recorded). Some clones in this sample may be carry-over from other donors' samples. The CDR3 runs from the conserved cysteine through the conserved F or W. The order of the fields is clone size, D gene, CDR3 length, V gene, J gene, CDR3 DNA, CDR3 protein. A D gene is named only where the DNA matches it firmly. Only part of the rows carry a size: once, few, many, or a class if the clone is expanded.

abundance: -
d_gene: -
len: 14
v_gene: TRBV20-1
j_gene: TRBJ1-5
CDR3nt: TGCAGTGCTAGTGACGGTAGCATAAATCAGCCCCAGCATTTT
CDR3aa: CSASDGSINQPQHF

abundance: few
d_gene: TRBD1
len: 16
v_gene: TRBV4-2
j_gene: TRBJ1-6
CDR3nt: TGTGCCAGCAGCCCGGCCCCTGGGACAGGGGTCTCACCCCTCCACTTT
CDR3aa: CASSPAPGTGVSPLHF

abundance: few
d_gene: TRBD2
len: 16
v_gene: TRBV6-1
j_gene: TRBJ2-1
CDR3nt: TGTGCCAGCAGCAAAACTAGCGTCGGCTCCTACAATGAGCAGTTCTTC
CDR3aa: CASSKTSVGSYNEQFF

abundance: -
d_gene: -
len: 15
v_gene: TRBV20-1
j_gene: TRBJ2-1
CDR3nt: TGCAGTGTAGGAGTGCATCGGCTAGCTTACAATGAGCAGTTCTTC
CDR3aa: CSVGVHRLAYNEQFF

abundance: few
d_gene: -
len: 13
v_gene: TRBV5-6
j_gene: TRBJ1-2
CDR3nt: TGTGCCAGCAGTACCCGCGGGGGTTATGGCTACACCTTC
CDR3aa: CASSTRGGYGYTF

abundance: few
d_gene: -
len: 13
v_gene: TRBV29-1
j_gene: TRBJ1-1
CDR3nt: TGCAGCGTTGGGGATGGCAGGGGCTCTGAAGCTTTCTTT
CDR3aa: CSVGDGRGSEAFF

abundance: -
d_gene: -
len: 12
v_gene: TRBV10-3
j_gene: TRBJ1-4
CDR3nt: TGTGCCATCAGTGAGTCTATCGGAAAACTGTTTTTT
CDR3aa: CAISESIGKLFF

abundance: many
d_gene: -
len: 14
v_gene: TRBV2
j_gene: TRBJ2-1
CDR3nt: TGTGCCAGCACCACCGGGACTCTATACAATGAGCAGTTCTTC
CDR3aa: CASTTGTLYNEQFF

abundance: few
d_gene: -
len: 15
v_gene: TRBV28
j_gene: TRBJ2-3
CDR3nt: TGTGCCAGCAGTTTCTCCCGTCCGAGCACAGATACGCAGTATTTT
CDR3aa: CASSFSRPSTDTQYF

abundance: few
d_gene: TRBD1
len: 21
v_gene: TRBV7-2
j_gene: TRBJ1-4
CDR3nt: TGTGCCAGCAGCAAATATCACCACGGGACAGGGCCTTTTCCAACTAATGAAAAACTGTTTTTT
CDR3aa: CASSKYHHGTGPFPTNEKLFF

abundance: few
d_gene: TRBD1
len: 17
v_gene: TRBV7-2
j_gene: TRBJ2-7
CDR3nt: TGTGCCAGCAGCTTAGCCCGGGGACAGGGGGCAGCCTACGAGCAGTACTTC
CDR3aa: CASSLARGQGAAYEQYF

abundance: -
d_gene: -
len: 15
v_gene: TRBV24-1
j_gene: TRBJ2-1
CDR3nt: TGTGCCACCAGTGATAACACACCCGGGGACAATGAGCAGTTCTTC
CDR3aa: CATSDNTPGDNEQFF

abundance: -
d_gene: TRBD1
len: 15
v_gene: TRBV7-9
j_gene: TRBJ1-2
CDR3nt: TGTGCCAGCAGCTTAGAGGCCCAGGGGGGCTATGGCTACACCTTC
CDR3aa: CASSLEAQGGYGYTF

abundance: -
d_gene: -
len: 14
v_gene: TRBV30
j_gene: TRBJ1-1
CDR3nt: TGTGCCTGGAGCGGTGACCCCATGGGGACTGAAGCTTTCTTT
CDR3aa: CAWSGDPMGTEAFF

abundance: -
d_gene: -
len: 13
v_gene: TRBV28
j_gene: TRBJ1-2
CDR3nt: TGTGCCAGCAGTTTGTTGGGGACCTATGGCTACACCTTC
CDR3aa: CASSLLGTYGYTF

abundance: few
d_gene: -
len: 13
v_gene: TRBV12-3/TRBV12-4
j_gene: TRBJ1-2
CDR3nt: TGTGCCAGCAGTTTAACCCGTTCCCATGGCTACACCTTC
CDR3aa: CASSLTRSHGYTF

abundance: -
d_gene: TRBD2
len: 15
v_gene: TRBV19
j_gene: TRBJ2-2
CDR3nt: TGTGCCAGTGGATTACTAGCGTTTAACTCCGGGGAGCTGTTTTTT
CDR3aa: CASGLLAFNSGELFF

abundance: -
d_gene: TRBD1
len: 14
v_gene: TRBV4-1
j_gene: TRBJ2-5
CDR3nt: TGCGCCAGCAGCCAGCCGACAGGGCAAGAGACCCAGTACTTC
CDR3aa: CASSQPTGQETQYF

abundance: once
d_gene: -
len: 16
v_gene: TRBV6-6
j_gene: TRBJ1-4
CDR3nt: TGTGCCAGCAGTTACTCACCCACTGCAACTAATGAAAAACTGTTTTTT
CDR3aa: CASSYSPTATNEKLFF

abundance: many
d_gene: -
len: 20
v_gene: TRBV7-8
j_gene: TRBJ2-7
CDR3nt: TGTGCCAGCAGCTTCTTATTGTCCCGTGGTGGGACAAAACGGATGTACGAGCAGTACTTC
CDR3aa: CASSFLLSRGGTKRMYEQYF

abundance: few
d_gene: -
len: 18
v_gene: TRBV7-9
j_gene: TRBJ1-1
CDR3nt: TGTGCCACAGAGCCTGGGGGGGGGAGTCAAAGCATGAACACTGAAGCTTTCTTT
CDR3aa: CATEPGGGSQSMNTEAFF

abundance: few
d_gene: TRBD2
len: 16
v_gene: TRBV11-2
j_gene: TRBJ2-3
CDR3nt: TGTGCCAGCAGCTTAAGGGATTTCCGGGAGGCAGATACGCAGTATTTT
CDR3aa: CASSLRDFREADTQYF

abundance: -
d_gene: -
len: 15
v_gene: TRBV11-2
j_gene: TRBJ2-3
CDR3nt: TGTGCCAGCAGCTTTGCAGGACCCTACACAGATACGCAGTATTTT
CDR3aa: CASSFAGPYTDTQYF

abundance: few
d_gene: -
len: 13
v_gene: TRBV13
j_gene: TRBJ2-7
CDR3nt: TGTGCCAGCAGCCAGGACAAGTTCTACGAGCAGTACTTC
CDR3aa: CASSQDKFYEQYF

abundance: -
d_gene: -
len: 13
v_gene: TRBV7-6
j_gene: TRBJ1-1
CDR3nt: TGTGCCAGCAGTCCGGTTTCGAACACTGAAGCTTTCTTT
CDR3aa: CASSPVSNTEAFF

abundance: -
d_gene: -
len: 11
v_gene: TRBV6-1
j_gene: TRBJ2-7
CDR3nt: TGTGCCAGCAGCACCGCCGGGGTGCAGTACTTC
CDR3aa: CASSTAGVQYF

abundance: -
d_gene: TRBD1
len: 14
v_gene: TRBV6-1
j_gene: TRBJ2-5
CDR3nt: TGTGCCAGCAGACCGTCACAGGGGAGAGAGACCCAGTACTTC
CDR3aa: CASRPSQGRETQYF

abundance: -
d_gene: -
len: 14
v_gene: TRBV11-2
j_gene: TRBJ1-1
CDR3nt: TGTGCCAGCAGCTATTCGCGGGGCGGCACTGAAGCTTTCTTT
CDR3aa: CASSYSRGGTEAFF

abundance: -
d_gene: -
len: 14
v_gene: TRBV11-2
j_gene: TRBJ2-3
CDR3nt: TGTGCCAGCAGCCGACCCCCGAGAGAAGATACGCAGTATTTT
CDR3aa: CASSRPPREDTQYF

abundance: -
d_gene: -
len: 13
v_gene: TRBV6-8
j_gene: TRBJ1-2
CDR3nt: TGTGCCAGCAGTCCCCGGGACCTCTATGGCTACACCTTC
CDR3aa: CASSPRDLYGYTF

abundance: -
d_gene: TRBD1
len: 14
v_gene: TRBV20-1
j_gene: TRBJ1-2
CDR3nt: TGCAGTGCTAGAGTAGACAGGGACCACTATGGCTACACCTTC
CDR3aa: CSARVDRDHYGYTF

abundance: many
d_gene: TRBD1
len: 16
v_gene: TRBV7-8
j_gene: TRBJ1-2
CDR3nt: TGTGCCAGCAGCCCCCGCGGCAGGGGGCTTGACTATGGCTACACCTTC
CDR3aa: CASSPRGRGLDYGYTF

abundance: -
d_gene: -
len: 11
v_gene: TRBV7-8
j_gene: TRBJ2-1
CDR3nt: TGTGCCAGCAGCCCCCCCGGACCTTTGTTCTTC
CDR3aa: CASSPPGPLFF

abundance: -
d_gene: -
len: 15
v_gene: TRBV7-2
j_gene: TRBJ2-5
CDR3nt: TGTGCCAGCAGCCCCAGTGGCCCTCGTATGGAGACCCAGTACTTC
CDR3aa: CASSPSGPRMETQYF

abundance: -
d_gene: -
len: 17
v_gene: TRBV7-2
j_gene: TRBJ2-1
CDR3nt: TGTGCCAGCAGCTTATGGGGATTCGGGCGAACCGGGAATGAGCAGTTCTTC
CDR3aa: CASSLWGFGRTGNEQFF

abundance: -
d_gene: -
len: 14
v_gene: TRBV27
j_gene: TRBJ1-6
CDR3nt: TGTGCCAGCAGTTCGGGGGCGACTAATTCACCCCTCCACTTT
CDR3aa: CASSSGATNSPLHF

abundance: -
d_gene: -
len: 15
v_gene: TRBV6-2/TRBV6-3
j_gene: TRBJ2-3
CDR3nt: TGTGCCAGCAACTCCCCCGGGACAAGCACAGATACGCAGTATTTT
CDR3aa: CASNSPGTSTDTQYF

abundance: few
d_gene: -
len: 10
v_gene: TRBV19
j_gene: TRBJ1-4
CDR3nt: TGTGCCAGCAGTAATGAAAAACTGTTTTTT
CDR3aa: CASSNEKLFF

abundance: -
d_gene: -
len: 16
v_gene: TRBV27
j_gene: TRBJ2-7
CDR3nt: TGTGCCAGCAGTTTGGCGAGGGGGACGCGGTCCTACGAGCAGTACTTC
CDR3aa: CASSLARGTRSYEQYF

abundance: -
d_gene: TRBD1
len: 15
v_gene: TRBV29-1
j_gene: TRBJ2-3
CDR3nt: TGCAGCGTTGAGGCCCCGGGACAGTTCACAGATACGCAGTATTTT
CDR3aa: CSVEAPGQFTDTQYF

abundance: -
d_gene: TRBD1
len: 18
v_gene: TRBV7-8
j_gene: TRBJ2-2
CDR3nt: TGTGCCAGCAGCTTCCACCCACGGACAGGGGAGAACACCGGGGAGCTGTTTTTT
CDR3aa: CASSFHPRTGENTGELFF

abundance: many
d_gene: TRBD1
len: 14
v_gene: TRBV7-8
j_gene: TRBJ2-5
CDR3nt: TGTGCCAGCAGCCTGGACAGGGGGCAGGAGACCCAGTACTTC
CDR3aa: CASSLDRGQETQYF

abundance: many
d_gene: TRBD1
len: 15
v_gene: TRBV7-9
j_gene: TRBJ1-5
CDR3nt: TGTGCCAGCAGCAGACAGGGGGATGGCAATCAGCCCCAGCATTTT
CDR3aa: CASSRQGDGNQPQHF

abundance: many
d_gene: -
len: 14
v_gene: TRBV7-2
j_gene: TRBJ2-1
CDR3nt: TGTGCCAGCAGCTTAACCAAGAACCGGGGTGAGCAGTTCTTC
CDR3aa: CASSLTKNRGEQFF

abundance: -
d_gene: TRBD1
len: 15
v_gene: TRBV6-8
j_gene: TRBJ2-7
CDR3nt: TGTGCCAGCAGTGGCGGACAGGGTTTTTCCTACGAGCAGTACTTC
CDR3aa: CASSGGQGFSYEQYF